These 25 T cell receptor beta chains share one sample of origin, sequenced in a study of blood T cell repertoires in COVID-19. Data came from immunoSEQ multiplex PCR; TCRdb stores just in-frame clones and leaves some out. The sample has approximately 13,000 clones; approximately 80% are singletons. Input material: peripheral blood. The receptors derive from a woman between 50 and 59 years old with active or convalescent COVID-19.

V and J are TRBV18 and TRBJ2-1, with TRBD1 matching 7 bases. V dropped 2 bases and J dropped 7; count of bases not matched to a gene: 5. Germline CDR1 and CDR2: KGHSH and LQKENI. The CDR3 is 14 residues long. For the CDR3, the DNA is TGTGCCAGCTCACCATTAAGCAGGGGGAATGAGCAGTTCTTC. Its protein is CASSPLSRGNEQFF.

This rearrangement joins TRBV5-1 to TRBJ1-1, with a weak D call TRBD1 (5 bases). Deletions cut 2 bases from V and 3 bases from J, with 5 bases between. In germline, CDR1 is SGHRS, CDR2 YFSETQ. The CDR3 has 12 amino acids. CDR3 in DNA: TGCGCCAGCAGCTTAGGGGACACTGAAGCTTTCTTT. Its protein product is CASSLGDTEAFF.

The gene calls are TRBV9 and TRBJ2-2; 7 nucleotides agree with TRBD2. Trimming removed 7 bases from V and 6 bases from J; junction bases left unmatched: 3. Germline CDR1 is SGDLS and CDR2 is YYNGEE. The CDR3 is 12 amino acids. The CDR3 is CASRAGAGELFF. The CDR3 DNA sequence: TGTGCCAGCCGGGCGGGGGCCGGGGAGCTGTTTTTT.

The chain combines TRBV2 with TRBJ2-1, with 7 nucleotides matching TRBD2. There are 16 residues in the CDR3. The V gene's germline CDR1 is SNHLY and CDR2 FYNNEI. V lost 4 bases to trimming and J lost 2 bases; unmatched junction nucleotides: 8. The CDR3: CASSGVAGDPYNEQFF. For the CDR3, the DNA is TGTGCCAGCAGTGGGGTTGCGGGAGACCCCTACAATGAGCAGTTCTTC.

The chain carries TRBV4-1 and TRBJ2-7, with D possibly matching TRBD2 (5 bases). Per the germline V gene, CDR1 is MGHRA and CDR2 is YSYEKL. The CDR3 covers 18 residues. The germline V and J ends were trimmed by 3 bases and 2 bases, with 23 bases remaining between them. The CDR3 loop is CASSQRANRAQQTYEQYF. CDR3 bases: TGCGCCAGCAGCCAGAGGGCAAACCGGGCCCAACAAACCTACGAGCAGTACTTC.

V usage is TRBV18 and J usage is TRBJ1-2, with 8 bases aligning to TRBD1. CDR1 is KGHSH and CDR2 is LQKENI in the germline V gene. There are 15 residues in the CDR3. Trimming removed 3 bases from V and 3 bases from J; junction bases left unmatched: 6. As DNA, the CDR3 is TGTGCCAGCTCACCGTATCAACAGGGGGACTATGGCTACACCTTC. This encodes CASSPYQQGDYGYTF.

The chain links TRBV19 to TRBJ1-3, with D possibly being TRBD1 (6 bases). The V gene lost 6 bases and the J gene lost 1 base, with 16 bases spanning the gap. Germline loops: CDR1 LNHDA, CDR2 SQIVND (reference sequence). The CDR3 spans 16 residues. The CDR3 coding sequence is TGTGCCAGTAGAGCCGGGGGGCATTTATCTGGAAACACCATATATTTT. Translating it yields CASRAGGHLSGNTIYF.

The rearrangement links TRBV10-3 to TRBJ2-3; 11 bases agree with TRBD2. Germline CDR1 ENHRY, CDR2 SYGVKD. This CDR3 contains 15 residues. V shed 6 bases, J shed 2 bases, and the junction held 4 bases outside the gene matches. This chain's CDR3 is CAIRGTSGATDTQYF. In nucleotides, the CDR3 is TGTGCCATCAGGGGGACTAGCGGAGCCACAGATACGCAGTATTTT.

The chain joins TRBV19 to TRBJ1-5, with D tentatively TRBD1 (6 bases). The V gene's germline CDR1 is LNHDA and CDR2 SQIVND (reference sequence). The CDR3 runs 14 residues. The V end was cut by 6 bases, the J end by 7 bases, with 16 bases between. The CDR3 DNA reads TGTGCCAGTAGCCCCGGGGGGGGCGGGCAGCCCCAGCATTTT. Its translation is CASSPGGGGQPQHF.

This clone occurred a few times. The chain is built from TRBV7-2 and TRBJ2-7, with 7 bases matching TRBD2. CDR3 length: 14 amino acids. Germline CDR1 SGHTA, CDR2 FQGNSA. Unmatched junction bases numbered 6, after V lost 7 bases and J lost 0 bases. The CDR3 protein is CASKEAGLSYEQYF. The CDR3 coding sequence is TGTGCCAGCAAAGAAGCGGGACTCTCCTACGAGCAGTACTTC.

This chain joins TRBV6-5 and TRBJ1-2, with TRBD1 matching 7 bases. The CDR3 is made up of 15 amino acids. CDR1 is MNHEY and CDR2 is SVGAGI in the germline V gene. J lost 0 bases, V lost 2 bases, and 3 bases had no gene match. The CDR3 is CASSYGDSANYGYTF. CDR3 DNA: TGTGCCAGCAGTTACGGGGACAGTGCTAACTATGGCTACACCTTC.

The rearrangement links TRBV5-1 to TRBJ1-1; D gene uncertain. Germline assignment: CDR1 SGHRS and CDR2 YFSETQ. Trimming stripped 1 base from V and 2 bases from J, with 9 bases between. The CDR3 loop spans 14 amino acids. The DNA of the CDR3 is TGCGCCAGCAGCTTGTATACAATAAACACTGAAGCTTTCTTT. It is translated as CASSLYTINTEAFF.

The chain is built from TRBV27 and TRBJ2-2; 12 nucleotides align to TRBD2. This CDR3 is 20 amino acids long. CDR1 is MNHEY and CDR2 is SMNVEV in the germline V gene (reference sequence). V trimming: 5 bases; J trimming: 4 bases; junction bases outside the gene matches: 17. Written as DNA, the CDR3 is TGTGCCAGCAGTCCCAGAAAAGTGCTAGCGGGAGGGAGGAGCACCGGGGAGCTGTTTTTT. It specifies CASSPRKVLAGGRSTGELFF.

This rearrangement joins TRBV11-1 to TRBJ2-5, with D maybe TRBD2 (5 bases). The germline V gene has CDR1 SGHAT and CDR2 FQDESV (reference sequence). The V and J ends lost 7 bases and 6 bases respectively, with 18 bases between them. This CDR3 is 14 amino acids long. CDR3 amino acids: CASTPGLAGQTQYF. CDR3 nucleotides: TGTGCCAGCACCCCCGGCCTAGCCGGACAGACCCAGTACTTC.

The chain joins TRBV28 to TRBJ1-6; D call uncertain. Germline V gene sequence: CDR1 MDHEN, CDR2 SYDVKM. This CDR3 region has 14 residues. Trimming removed 3 bases at V and 9 bases at J, with 12 bases between. For the CDR3, the DNA is TGTGCCAGCAGTTTTCGAAAGTCGAGTTCACCCCTCCACTTT. Encoded protein: CASSFRKSSSPLHF.

The J gene is TRBJ2-1, the V gene TRBV27, with TRBD2 as a possible D gene (5 bases). The V end was cut by 4 bases, the J end by 4 bases, with 14 bases between. The germline gives CDR1 MNHEY, CDR2 SMNVEV (reference sequence). The CDR3 covers 15 residues. The CDR3 loop is CASSSLATGYNEQFF. CDR3 coding DNA: TGTGCCAGCAGTTCTTTAGCGACCGGGTACAATGAGCAGTTCTTC.

The gene calls are TRBV19 and TRBJ1-1, with 8 bases aligning to TRBD1. Germline V gives CDR1 LNHDA, CDR2 SQIVND (reference sequence). The CDR3 is made up of 16 amino acids. The trim removed 5 bases at V and 4 bases at J, leaving 12 bases unmatched. This chain's CDR3 is CASSLGQGVYGTEAFF. The CDR3, as DNA: TGTGCCAGTAGTCTCGGACAGGGCGTTTACGGCACTGAAGCTTTCTTT. Full variable domain (missing parts from reference TRBV19 and TRBJ1-1): DGGITQSPKYLFRKEGQNVTLSCEQNLNHDAMYWYRQDPGQGLRLIYYSQIVNDFQKGDIAEGYSVSREKKESFPLTVTSAQKNPTAFYLCASSLGQGVYGTEAFFGQGTRLTVV.

The V call is TRBV5-1, the J call TRBJ2-1; TRBD2 might be the D (6 bases). V was shortened by 7 bases and J by 4 bases, with 18 bases between the two germline ends. CDR1 SGHRS and CDR2 YFSETQ come from the germline V gene. The CDR3 has 15 residues. The chain's CDR3 is CASSLPGGAYNEQFF. CDR3 DNA: TGCGCCAGCTCCTTGCCTGGCGGGGCGTACAATGAGCAGTTCTTC.

J is TRBJ2-4 and V is TRBV14, with D perhaps TRBD2 (5 bases). V lost 5 bases, J lost 9 bases, and 14 bases lay in between. There are 13 residues in the CDR3. Germline V gives CDR1 SGHDN, CDR2 FVKESK. The CDR3: CASSAHEGGIQYF. CDR3 in DNA: TGTGCCAGCAGCGCCCACGAAGGAGGCATTCAGTACTTC. Full variable domain (remainder filled in from reference TRBV14 and TRBJ2-4): EAGVTQFPSHSVIEKGQTVTLRCDPISGHDNLYWYRRVMGKEIKFLLHFVKESKQDESGMPNNRFLAERTGGTYSTLKVQPAELEDSGVYFCASSAHEGGIQYFGAGTRLSVL.

This clone was counted once. V usage is TRBV11-2 and J usage is TRBJ1-6; D perhaps matches TRBD1 (6 bases). CDR3 length: 15 amino acids. The ends were cut back, 6 bases at V and 8 bases at J, with 17 bases in the middle. The V gene's germline CDR1 is SGHAT and CDR2 FQNNGV. CDR3 amino acids: CASSIRVGAYSPLHF. The CDR3 region has the DNA TGTGCCAGCAGTATACGCGTGGGGGCGTATTCACCCCTCCACTTT.

The rearrangement uses TRBV10-3 and TRBJ2-3; TRBD2 matches 9 bases. Trimming cost V 7 bases and J 3 bases; bases outside gene matches: 8. Germline CDR1 is ENHRY and CDR2 is SYGVKD. The CDR3 loop spans 15 amino acids. As DNA, the CDR3 is TGTGCCATCAATAGGGGAGCGGGAGGTACAGATACGCAGTATTTT. Translated: CAINRGAGGTDTQYF.

This clone was found a few times. The genes are TRBV5-1 and TRBJ2-3; a possible D gene is TRBD2 (5 bases). CDR3 length equals 14 residues. The germline V gene encodes CDR1 SGHRS and CDR2 YFSETQ. Trimming stripped 7 bases from V and 0 bases from J, with 12 bases between. CDR3 loop: CASRSGRSTDTQYF. DNA for the CDR3: TGCGCCAGCCGCAGCGGACGCAGCACAGATACGCAGTATTTT.

This chain connects TRBV9 to TRBJ1-2, with D perhaps TRBD1 (5 bases). The V end was cut by 0 bases, the J end by 2 bases, with 11 bases between. The germline CDR1 and CDR2 sequences are SGDLS and YYNGEE. This CDR3 is built from 15 residues. This CDR3 reads CASSVGPDTNYGYTF. CDR3 bases: TGTGCCAGCAGCGTAGGGCCGGACACAAACTATGGCTACACCTTC. Drawing the rest from reference TRBV9 and TRBJ1-2, the complete variable domain is DSGVTQTPKHLITATGQRVTLRCSPRSGDLSVYWYQQSLDQGLQFLIQYYNGEERAKGNILERFSAQQFPDLHSELNLSSLELGDSALYFCASSVGPDTNYGYTFGSGTRLTVV.

V is TRBV28 and J is TRBJ2-3, with TRBD1 identical over 7 bases. The V gene end was trimmed by 6 bases and the J gene end by 3 bases; junction bases not matched to a gene: 6. Germline V CDR1 and CDR2: MDHEN, SYDVKM. This CDR3 region has 14 residues. CDR3 DNA: TGTGCCAGCAGATCCGGGACAGAGACAGATACGCAGTATTTT. Its translation: CASRSGTETDTQYF.

The genes are TRBV7-9 and TRBJ2-1, with 13 bases matching TRBD2. The junction had 9 bases not matched to a gene; V was cut back by 8 bases and J by 2 bases. Germline lookup yields CDR1 SEHNR and CDR2 FQNEAQ (reference sequence). This CDR3 has 17 residues. The CDR3 coding sequence is TGTGCCAGCTTCAGGACTAGCGGGGGCACCGCCTACAATGAGCAGTTCTTC. Protein: CASFRTSGGTAYNEQFF.